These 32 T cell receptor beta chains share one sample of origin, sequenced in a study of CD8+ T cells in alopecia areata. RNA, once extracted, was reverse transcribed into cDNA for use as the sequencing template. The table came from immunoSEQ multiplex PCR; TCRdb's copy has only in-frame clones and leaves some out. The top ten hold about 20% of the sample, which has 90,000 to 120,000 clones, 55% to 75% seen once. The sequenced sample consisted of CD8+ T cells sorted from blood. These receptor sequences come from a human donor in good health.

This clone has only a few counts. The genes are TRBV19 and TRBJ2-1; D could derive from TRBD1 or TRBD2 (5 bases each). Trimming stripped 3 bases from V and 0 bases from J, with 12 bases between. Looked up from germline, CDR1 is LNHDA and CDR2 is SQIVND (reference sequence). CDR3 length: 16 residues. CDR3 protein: CASSIQAGSSYNEQFF. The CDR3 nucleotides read TGTGCCAGTAGTATTCAAGCAGGGAGCTCCTACAATGAGCAGTTCTTC.

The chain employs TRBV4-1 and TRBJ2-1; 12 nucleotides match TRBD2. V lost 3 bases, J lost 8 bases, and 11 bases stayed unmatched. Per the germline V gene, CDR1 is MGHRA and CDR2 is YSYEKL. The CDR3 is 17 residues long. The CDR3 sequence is CASSHPSSGGAIDEQFF. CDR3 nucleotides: TGCGCCAGCAGCCATCCCTCTAGCGGGGGGGCCATCGATGAGCAGTTCTTC.

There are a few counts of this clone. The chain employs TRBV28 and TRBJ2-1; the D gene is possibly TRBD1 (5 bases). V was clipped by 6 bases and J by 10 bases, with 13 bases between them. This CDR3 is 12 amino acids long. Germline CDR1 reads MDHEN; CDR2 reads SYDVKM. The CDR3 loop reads CASSRQGREQFF. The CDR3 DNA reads TGTGCCAGCAGCCGGCAGGGTAGGGAGCAGTTCTTC.

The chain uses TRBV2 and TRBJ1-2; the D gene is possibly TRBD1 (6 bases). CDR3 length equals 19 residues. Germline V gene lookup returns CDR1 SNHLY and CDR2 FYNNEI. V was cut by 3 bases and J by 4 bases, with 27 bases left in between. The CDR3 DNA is TGTGCCAGCAGTGATCCTCTCCGATCCCGACGGACAGTTTTCTATGGCTACACCTTC. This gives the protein CASSDPLRSRRTVFYGYTF.

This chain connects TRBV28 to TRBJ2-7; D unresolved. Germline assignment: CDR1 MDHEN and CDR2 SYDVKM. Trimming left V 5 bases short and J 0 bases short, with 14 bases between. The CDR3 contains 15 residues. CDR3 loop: CASSPPSRSSYEQYF. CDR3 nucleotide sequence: TGTGCCAGCAGTCCTCCCTCGAGGAGCTCCTACGAGCAGTACTTC.

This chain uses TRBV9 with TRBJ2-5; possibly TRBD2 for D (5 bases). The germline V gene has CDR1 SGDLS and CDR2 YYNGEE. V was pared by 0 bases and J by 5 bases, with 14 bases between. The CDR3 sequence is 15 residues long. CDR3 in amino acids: CASSVGSWTEETQYF. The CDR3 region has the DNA TGTGCCAGCAGCGTAGGCTCCTGGACTGAGGAGACCCAGTACTTC.

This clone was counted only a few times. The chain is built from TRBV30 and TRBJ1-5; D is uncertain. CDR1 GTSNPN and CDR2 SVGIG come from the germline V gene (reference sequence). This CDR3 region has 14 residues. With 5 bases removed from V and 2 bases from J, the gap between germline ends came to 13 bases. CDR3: CAWDGGSRNQPQHF. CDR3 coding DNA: TGTGCCTGGGACGGAGGTAGTCGCAATCAGCCCCAGCATTTT.

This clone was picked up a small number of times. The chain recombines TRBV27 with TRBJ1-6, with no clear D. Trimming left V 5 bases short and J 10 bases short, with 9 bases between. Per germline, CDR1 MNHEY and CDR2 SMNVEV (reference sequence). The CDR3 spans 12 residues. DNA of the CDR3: TGTGCCAGCAGTCCCCTAGGATCACCCCTCCACTTT. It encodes CASSPLGSPLHF.

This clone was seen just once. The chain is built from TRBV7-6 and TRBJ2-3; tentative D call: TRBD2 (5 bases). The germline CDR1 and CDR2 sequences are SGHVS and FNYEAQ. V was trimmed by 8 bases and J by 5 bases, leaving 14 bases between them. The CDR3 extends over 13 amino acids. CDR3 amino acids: CASSPGSLDTQYF. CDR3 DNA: TGTGCCAGCTCGCCGGGGAGCCTAGATACGCAGTATTTT.

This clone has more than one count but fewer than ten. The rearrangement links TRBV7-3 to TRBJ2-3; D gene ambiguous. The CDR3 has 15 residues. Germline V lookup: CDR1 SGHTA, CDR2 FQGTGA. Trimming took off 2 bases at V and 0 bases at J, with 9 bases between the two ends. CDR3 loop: CASSLGPLSTDTQYF. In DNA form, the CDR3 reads TGTGCCAGCAGCTTAGGGCCCTTAAGCACAGATACGCAGTATTTT.

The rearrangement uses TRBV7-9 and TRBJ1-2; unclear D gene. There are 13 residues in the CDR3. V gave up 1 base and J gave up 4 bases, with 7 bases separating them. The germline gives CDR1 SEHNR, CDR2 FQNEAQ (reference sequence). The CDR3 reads CASSLEDFYGYTF. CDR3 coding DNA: TGTGCCAGCAGCTTAGAGGACTTCTATGGCTACACCTTC.

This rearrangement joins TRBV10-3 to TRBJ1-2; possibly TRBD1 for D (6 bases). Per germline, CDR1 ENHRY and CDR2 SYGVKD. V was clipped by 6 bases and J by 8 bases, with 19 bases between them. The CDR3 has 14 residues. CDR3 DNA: TGTGCCATCAGGGATTTTACAGGGAGGCTAGGCTACACCTTC. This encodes CAIRDFTGRLGYTF.

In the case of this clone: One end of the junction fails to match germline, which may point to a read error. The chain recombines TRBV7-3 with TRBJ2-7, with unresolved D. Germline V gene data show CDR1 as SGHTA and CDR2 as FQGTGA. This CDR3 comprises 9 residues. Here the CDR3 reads CASTLRLYF. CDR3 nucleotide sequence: TGCGCCAGCACCCTTCGCTTGTACTTC.

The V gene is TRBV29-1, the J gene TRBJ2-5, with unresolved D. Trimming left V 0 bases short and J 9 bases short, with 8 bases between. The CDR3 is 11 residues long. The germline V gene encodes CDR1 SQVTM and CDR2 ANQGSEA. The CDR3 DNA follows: TGCAGCGTTGAAGATCGGTGGGCCCAGTACTTC. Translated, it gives CSVEDRWAQYF.

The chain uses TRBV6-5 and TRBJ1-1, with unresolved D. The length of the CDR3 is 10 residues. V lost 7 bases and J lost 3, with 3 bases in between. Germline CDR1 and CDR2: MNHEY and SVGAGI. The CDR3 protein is CASTHTEAFF. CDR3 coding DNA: TGTGCCAGCACGCACACTGAAGCTTTCTTT.

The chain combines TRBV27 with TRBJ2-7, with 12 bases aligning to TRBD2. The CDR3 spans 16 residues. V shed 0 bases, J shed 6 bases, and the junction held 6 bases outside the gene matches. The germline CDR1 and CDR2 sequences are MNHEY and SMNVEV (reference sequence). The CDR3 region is CASSLSSGLAGTEQYF. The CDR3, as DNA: TGTGCCAGCAGTTTATCGTCTGGACTAGCGGGGACCGAGCAGTACTTC.

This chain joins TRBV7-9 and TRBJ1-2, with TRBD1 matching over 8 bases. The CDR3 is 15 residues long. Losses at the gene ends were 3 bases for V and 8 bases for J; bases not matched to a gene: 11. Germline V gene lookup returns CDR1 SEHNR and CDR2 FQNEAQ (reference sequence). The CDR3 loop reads CASSLAQGGFEGYTF. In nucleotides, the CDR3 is TGTGCCAGCAGCTTGGCACAGGGGGGATTCGAGGGCTACACCTTC.

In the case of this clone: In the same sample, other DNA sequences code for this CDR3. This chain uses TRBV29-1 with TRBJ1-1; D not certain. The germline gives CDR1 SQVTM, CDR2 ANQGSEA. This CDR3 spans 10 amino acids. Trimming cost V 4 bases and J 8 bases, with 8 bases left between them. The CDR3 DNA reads TGCAGCGTTGGCGGTACCGAAGCTTTCTTT. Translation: CSVGGTEAFF. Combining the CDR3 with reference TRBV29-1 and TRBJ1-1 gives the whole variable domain SAVISQKPSRDICQRGTSLTIQCQVDSQVTMMFWYRQQPGQSLTLIATANQGSEATYESGFVIDKFPISRPNLTFSTLTVSNMSPEDSSIYLCSVGGTEAFFGQGTRLTVV.

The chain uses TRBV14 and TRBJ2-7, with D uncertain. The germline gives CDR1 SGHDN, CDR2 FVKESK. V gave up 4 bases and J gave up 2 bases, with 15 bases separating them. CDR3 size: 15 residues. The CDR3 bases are TGTGCCAGCAGCCTCCTTTATGTGACGGCCTACGAGCAGTACTTC. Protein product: CASSLLYVTAYEQYF. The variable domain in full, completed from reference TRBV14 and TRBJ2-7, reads EAGVTQFPSHSVIEKGQTVTLRCDPISGHDNLYWYRRVMGKEIKFLLHFVKESKQDESGMPNNRFLAERTGGTYSTLKVQPAELEDSGVYFCASSLLYVTAYEQYFGPGTRLTVT.

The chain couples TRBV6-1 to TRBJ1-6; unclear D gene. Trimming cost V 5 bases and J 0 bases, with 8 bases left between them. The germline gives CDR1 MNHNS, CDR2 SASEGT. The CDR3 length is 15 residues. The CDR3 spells CASSLSYSYNSPLHF. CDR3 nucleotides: TGTGCCAGCAGTTTGAGTTACTCCTATAATTCACCCCTCCACTTT.

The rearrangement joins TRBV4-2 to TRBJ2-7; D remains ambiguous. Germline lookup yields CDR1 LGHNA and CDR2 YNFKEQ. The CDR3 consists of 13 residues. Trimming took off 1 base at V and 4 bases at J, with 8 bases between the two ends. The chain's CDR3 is CASSQGVGYEQYF. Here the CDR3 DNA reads TGTGCCAGCAGCCAAGGGGTGGGGTACGAGCAGTACTTC.

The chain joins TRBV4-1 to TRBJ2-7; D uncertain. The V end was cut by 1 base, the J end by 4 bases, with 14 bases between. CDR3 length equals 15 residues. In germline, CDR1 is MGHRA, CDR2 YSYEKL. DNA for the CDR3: TGCGCCAGCAGCCAAGCCCAGACTGGGGTGTACGAGCAGTACTTC. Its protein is CASSQAQTGVYEQYF.

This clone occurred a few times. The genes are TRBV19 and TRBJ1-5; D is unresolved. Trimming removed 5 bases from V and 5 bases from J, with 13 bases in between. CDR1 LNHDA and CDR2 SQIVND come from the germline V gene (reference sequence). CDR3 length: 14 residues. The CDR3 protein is CASSQSLGYQPQHF. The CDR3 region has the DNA TGTGCCAGTAGTCAGTCCCTGGGATATCAGCCCCAGCATTTT.

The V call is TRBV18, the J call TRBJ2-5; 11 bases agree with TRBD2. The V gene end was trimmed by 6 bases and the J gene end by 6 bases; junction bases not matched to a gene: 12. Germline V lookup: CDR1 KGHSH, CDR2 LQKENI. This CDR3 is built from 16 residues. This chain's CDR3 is CASSPRLAGIRKTQYF. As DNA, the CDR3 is TGTGCCAGCTCCCCTAGACTAGCGGGGATAAGGAAGACCCAGTACTTC. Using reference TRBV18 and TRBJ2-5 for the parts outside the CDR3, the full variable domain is NAGVMQNPRHLVRRRGQEARLRCSPMKGHSHVYWYRQLPEEGLKFMVYLQKENIIDESGMPKERFSAEFPKEGPSILRIQQVVRGDSAAYFCASSPRLAGIRKTQYFGPGTRLLVL.

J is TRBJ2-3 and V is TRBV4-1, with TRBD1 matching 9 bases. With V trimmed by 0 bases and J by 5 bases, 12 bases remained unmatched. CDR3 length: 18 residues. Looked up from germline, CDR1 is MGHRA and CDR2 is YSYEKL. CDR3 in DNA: TGCGCCAGCAGCCAAGATTCCTTCACAGGGGGCAGCCTAGATACGCAGTATTTT. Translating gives CASSQDSFTGGSLDTQYF.

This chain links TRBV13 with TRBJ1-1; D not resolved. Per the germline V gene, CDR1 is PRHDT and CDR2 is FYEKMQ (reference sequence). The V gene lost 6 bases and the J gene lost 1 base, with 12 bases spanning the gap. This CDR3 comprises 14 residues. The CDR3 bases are TGTGCCAGCAGTCCACGGGGAGAGAACACTGAAGCTTTCTTT. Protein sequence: CASSPRGENTEAFF.

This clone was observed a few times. The CDR3, as DNA: TGTGCCAGCAGTGAGGGACAGATCCCCTCTGAGCAGTACTTC. As protein: CASSEGQIPSEQYF. V is TRBV6-1 and J is TRBJ2-5, with 7 bases lining up with TRBD1. Germline V gene sequence: CDR1 MNHNS, CDR2 SASEGT. The V segment lost 3 bases and the J segment 11 bases; nucleotides outside the gene matches: 12. The CDR3 is made up of 14 amino acids.

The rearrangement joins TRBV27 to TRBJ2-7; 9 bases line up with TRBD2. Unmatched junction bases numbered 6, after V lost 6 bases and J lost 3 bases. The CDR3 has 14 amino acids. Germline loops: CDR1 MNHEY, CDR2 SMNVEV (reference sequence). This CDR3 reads CASRGGGVFYEQYF. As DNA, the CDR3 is TGTGCCAGCAGGGGCGGGGGGGTTTTCTACGAGCAGTACTTC.

The CDR3 DNA follows: TGTGCCAGCCTCGACCTTCTGGACCTGGGCTTGGAGACCCAGTACTTC. It translates to CASLDLLDLGLETQYF. The J gene is TRBJ2-5, the V gene TRBV2; D unclear. There are 16 residues in the CDR3. V was shortened by 8 bases and J by 5 bases, with 24 bases between the two germline ends. CDR1 SNHLY and CDR2 FYNNEI come from the germline V gene.

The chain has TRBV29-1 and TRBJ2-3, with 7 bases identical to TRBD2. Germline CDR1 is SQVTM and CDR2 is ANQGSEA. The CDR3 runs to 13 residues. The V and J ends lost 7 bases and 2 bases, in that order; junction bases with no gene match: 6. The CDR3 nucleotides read TGCAGCGCCAGGGACTACCTCACAGATACGCAGTATTTT. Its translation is CSARDYLTDTQYF.

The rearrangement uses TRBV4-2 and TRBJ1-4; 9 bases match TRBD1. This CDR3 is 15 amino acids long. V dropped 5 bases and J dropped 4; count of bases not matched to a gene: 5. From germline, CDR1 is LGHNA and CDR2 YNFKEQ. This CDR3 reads CASSIQGAVNEKLFF. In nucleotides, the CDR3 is TGTGCCAGCAGCATACAGGGGGCGGTTAATGAAAAACTGTTTTTT.

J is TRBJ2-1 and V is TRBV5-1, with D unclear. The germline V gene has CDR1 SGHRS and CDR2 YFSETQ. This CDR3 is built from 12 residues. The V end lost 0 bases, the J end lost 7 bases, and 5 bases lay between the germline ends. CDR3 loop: CASSLVVNEQFF. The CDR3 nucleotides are TGCGCCAGCAGCTTGGTGGTGAATGAGCAGTTCTTC.